This T cell receptor beta chain was sequenced during a study of T cells in Graves' hyperthyroidism and ophthalmopathy. Study outcomes and limitations: Most clonotypes expanded in the thyroid (above 0.001) were also present in blood.

V was trimmed by 6 bases and J by 9 bases, leaving 12 bases between them. The CDR3 sequence is 12 residues long. This clonotype was detected many times. What it binds is unknown. The TCR beta CDR3 regions underwent amplification using RNA transcripts as the source. The HTBI primer set was used in a first-round RT-PCR of the TCR CDR3. TCRdb used MiXCR to reprocess the multiplex PCR reads, holding one entry per CDR3 protein. The data contain some 440,000 distinct CDR3 sequences, approximately 14% of them singletons. The patients, who ranged from 18 to 65 in age, presented with newly diagnosed hyperthyroidism lasting under 2 months. Together with thyroid ultrasound, orbital computed tomography, serum thyroxine and TRAb, clinical symptoms were used for diagnoses.

The TCR originated in a woman between 18 and 30 years old with Graves' hyperthyroidism. The rearrangement uses TRBV12-3 or TRBV12-4 and TRBJ1-5, with no clear D. The sample consisted of blood. CDR3 DNA: TGTGCCAGCAGCCCTAGTGTGGGGCCCCAGCATTTT. Its protein product is CASSPSVGPQHF.